A single sample is the source of the 26 T cell receptor beta chains below, sequenced in a study of cytomegalovirus exposure and HLA in healthy donors. 60 Vbeta and 13 Jbeta primers were used in PCR. Clones were sequenced by immunoSEQ multiplex PCR, and TCRdb holds only the in-frame ones, with some missing. The repertoire holds 60,000 to 100,000 clones, with around 79% as singletons. The source material was PBMCs. The receptor set was obtained from a male donor in good health and CMV-seropositive.

The V call is TRBV7-2, the J call TRBJ2-2; 10 bases match TRBD2. Germline V gene data show CDR1 as SGHTA and CDR2 as FQGNSA. J was trimmed by 5 bases and V by 2 bases; bases with no gene match: 2. The CDR3 length is 15 residues. This CDR3 reads CASSLLAGETGELFF. DNA for the CDR3: TGTGCCAGCAGCTTACTAGCGGGAGAGACCGGGGAGCTGTTTTTT.

This clone was counted a few times. The V call is TRBV19, the J call TRBJ2-7, with D possibly matching TRBD2 (5 bases). The ends were cut back, 6 bases at V and 7 bases at J, with 16 bases in the middle. Germline CDR1 reads LNHDA; CDR2 reads SQIVND (reference sequence). This CDR3 region has 13 residues. For the CDR3, the DNA is TGTGCCAGTAGCCAGGACGGGGTTTATGAGCAGTACTTC. It encodes CASSQDGVYEQYF.

The sample holds one count of this clone. The CDR3 nucleotides read TGTGCCAGTGGTACAGGGGGCAAGGGTTCACCCCTCCACTTT. This sequence encodes CASGTGGKGSPLHF. The V call is TRBV19, the J call TRBJ1-6; 9 bases are shared with TRBD1. The CDR3 loop spans 14 amino acids. The V gene end was trimmed by 8 bases and the J gene end by 9 bases; junction bases not matched to a gene: 8. CDR1 is LNHDA and CDR2 is SQIVND in the germline V gene (reference sequence).

The chain uses TRBV6-4 and TRBJ2-3; 10 nucleotides agree with TRBD1. CDR1 and CDR2 from the germline V gene are MRHNA and SNTAGT. J gave up 9 bases and V 4 bases, and 13 bases lay outside the gene matches. The CDR3 is 16 residues long. This CDR3 reads CASSVSGTGDAATQYF. The CDR3 bases are TGTGCCAGCAGTGTCTCCGGGACAGGGGATGCTGCGACGCAGTATTTT.

This chain joins TRBV6-1 and TRBJ2-3, with D tentatively TRBD1 (5 bases). Germline V gene lookup returns CDR1 MNHNS and CDR2 SASEGT. Trimming shortened V by 1 base and J by 2 bases, and 7 bases separated the two germline ends. CDR3 size: 14 residues. The CDR3 DNA follows: TGTGCCAGCAGTGAAGGCAGGGACACAGATACGCAGTATTTT. This codes for CASSEGRDTDTQYF.

The chain links TRBV27 to TRBJ2-3; 7 nucleotides line up with TRBD1. Per germline, CDR1 MNHEY and CDR2 SMNVEV (reference sequence). This CDR3 is 16 amino acids long. The V segment lost 8 bases and the J segment 1 base; nucleotides outside the gene matches: 12. The CDR3, as DNA: TGTGCCAGCCGCGAAACAGGGGTCTTTGGCACAGATACGCAGTATTTT. Translation gives CASRETGVFGTDTQYF.

The rearrangement uses TRBV7-3 and TRBJ1-1; D might be TRBD1 (5 bases). V lost 5 bases and J 3 bases, leaving 16 bases between the germline ends. CDR1 and CDR2 from the germline V gene are SGHTA and FQGTGA. This CDR3 comprises 15 residues. CDR3 nucleotides: TGTGCCAGCAGCCACCACGACAGACCCGACACTGAAGCTTTCTTT. Its translation: CASSHHDRPDTEAFF.

The chain recombines TRBV4-1 with TRBJ2-7; TRBD2 aligns across 9 bases. Unmatched junction bases numbered 11, after V lost 4 bases and J lost 4 bases. The CDR3 extends over 16 amino acids. Germline V gene lookup returns CDR1 MGHRA and CDR2 YSYEKL. This chain's CDR3 is CASSPDWGGGVYEQYF. The CDR3 nucleotides read TGCGCCAGCAGCCCCGATTGGGGCGGGGGGGTATACGAGCAGTACTTC.

The chain has TRBV7-8 and TRBJ2-6; 7 bases are a match to TRBD2. Germline CDR1 SGHVS, CDR2 FQNEAQ. This CDR3 is 16 amino acids long. V lost 0 bases to trimming and J lost 3 bases; unmatched junction nucleotides: 2. The chain's CDR3 is CASSLAASGGANVLTF. The CDR3 DNA is TGTGCCAGCAGCTTAGCGGCTAGCGGTGGGGCCAACGTCCTGACTTTC.

This chain uses TRBV2 with TRBJ1-1; tentative D call: TRBD1 (6 bases). V was clipped by 4 bases and J by 3 bases, with 12 bases between them. Germline CDR1 is SNHLY and CDR2 is FYNNEI. The CDR3 is made up of 14 amino acids. In nucleotides, the CDR3 is TGTGCCAGCAGTGCGGGACACTTTTACACTGAAGCTTTCTTT. Amino acid sequence: CASSAGHFYTEAFF.

The rearrangement joins TRBV19 to TRBJ2-1; 12 bases align to TRBD2. This CDR3 comprises 13 residues. Germline V gives CDR1 LNHDA, CDR2 SQIVND (reference sequence). Unmatched junction bases numbered 1, after V lost 3 bases and J lost 10 bases. As DNA, the CDR3 is TGTGCCAGTAGTATTGGACTAGCGGGGGAGCAGTTCTTC. Its protein product is CASSIGLAGEQFF.

The chain combines TRBV5-4 with TRBJ2-7, with 10 bases identical to TRBD1. With V trimmed by 6 bases and J by 6 bases, 6 bases remained unmatched. Germline V gene sequence: CDR1 SGHNT, CDR2 YYREEE (reference sequence). The CDR3 consists of 13 residues. The CDR3 spells CASKRQGAREQYF. For the CDR3, the DNA is TGTGCCAGCAAGAGACAGGGGGCTCGCGAGCAGTACTTC.

The chain employs TRBV29-1 and TRBJ2-6, with D tentatively TRBD2 (5 bases). Trimming took 4 bases from V and 0 from J, leaving 13 bases between them. The CDR3 loop spans 16 amino acids. Germline V gene sequence: CDR1 SQVTM, CDR2 ANQGSEA. The CDR3 sequence: CSVGGSALSGANVLTF. CDR3 DNA: TGCAGCGTTGGTGGGAGCGCCCTCTCTGGGGCCAACGTCCTGACTTTC.

This clone was seen a single time. The chain links TRBV9 to TRBJ2-1; 11 bases map to TRBD2. V dropped 0 bases and J dropped 9; count of bases not matched to a gene: 11. This CDR3 spans 17 amino acids. CDR1 and CDR2 from the germline V gene are SGDLS and YYNGEE. The CDR3 DNA reads as TGTGCCAGCAGCGTAGTAGGGACTAGCGGAGCCCCTGGTGAGCAGTTCTTC. Its translation is CASSVVGTSGAPGEQFF.

This clone was recorded a few times. V usage is TRBV7-2 and J usage is TRBJ2-7; TRBD2 aligns across 10 bases. V lost 5 bases, J lost 2 bases, and 9 bases stayed unmatched. Germline CDR1 reads SGHTA; CDR2 reads FQGNSA. The CDR3 covers 16 residues. This CDR3 reads CASSLDASGSAYEQYF. CDR3 bases: TGTGCCAGCAGCCTCGACGCTAGCGGGAGTGCCTACGAGCAGTACTTC. The full variable domain, its missing parts supplied by reference TRBV7-2 and TRBJ2-7, is GAGVSQSPSNKVTEKGKDVELRCDPISGHTALYWYRQSLGQGLEFLIYFQGNSAPDKSGLPSDRFSAERTGGSVSTLTIQRTQQEDSAVYLCASSLDASGSAYEQYFGPGTRLTVT.

The rearrangement uses TRBV27 and TRBJ2-7, with 10 bases matching TRBD1. Germline assignment: CDR1 MNHEY and CDR2 SMNVEV (reference sequence). The CDR3 is 12 residues long. The CDR3 DNA is TGTGTAGTGGGACAGGGGCCCTACGAGCAGTACTTC. It is translated as CVVGQGPYEQYF.

There are a few counts of this clone. The chain joins TRBV23-1 to TRBJ1-1; D not certain. TRBV23-1 is an ORF, with its function uncertain. V shed 4 bases and J shed 0 bases, with 15 bases lying between them. The CDR3 runs to 16 residues. This CDR3 is CASSPRWRHMNTEAFF. CDR3 nucleotides: TGCGCCAGCAGTCCCCGATGGCGGCATATGAACACTGAAGCTTTCTTT.

A remark on this clone: In the same sample, other DNA sequences code for this CDR3. This chain links TRBV18 with TRBJ1-2; 9 positions match TRBD1. J gave up 1 base and V 3 bases, and 3 bases lay outside the gene matches. Germline CDR1 and CDR2: KGHSH and LQKENI. The CDR3 contains 15 residues. As DNA, the CDR3 is TGTGCCAGCTCACCCCGACAGGGGGATAACTATGGCTACACCTTC. The encoded protein is CASSPRQGDNYGYTF. The complete variable domain, with remaining parts taken from reference TRBV18 and TRBJ1-2, reads NAGVMQNPRHLVRRRGQEARLRCSPMKGHSHVYWYRQLPEEGLKFMVYLQKENIIDESGMPKERFSAEFPKEGPSILRIQQVVRGDSAAYFCASSPRQGDNYGYTFGSGTRLTVV.

The rearrangement uses TRBV18 and TRBJ2-2; weak D call: TRBD1 (6 bases). The germline V and J ends were trimmed by 3 bases and 4 bases, with 12 bases remaining between them. The CDR3 spans 15 residues. In germline, CDR1 is KGHSH, CDR2 LQKENI. The CDR3 reads CASSPGTSTTGELFF. In nucleotides, the CDR3 is TGTGCCAGCTCACCCGGGACATCAACCACCGGGGAGCTGTTTTTT. Together with reference TRBV18 and TRBJ2-2, the CDR3 gives the full variable domain: NAGVMQNPRHLVRRRGQEARLRCSPMKGHSHVYWYRQLPEEGLKFMVYLQKENIIDESGMPKERFSAEFPKEGPSILRIQQVVRGDSAAYFCASSPGTSTTGELFFGEGSRLTVL.

This clone came up once. The chain is built from TRBV28 and TRBJ2-1; D is perhaps TRBD2 (6 bases). CDR3 length: 14 residues. The V gene lost 3 bases and the J gene lost 9 bases, with 15 bases spanning the gap. The V gene's germline CDR1 is MDHEN and CDR2 SYDVKM. CDR3 in DNA: TGTGCCAGCAGTTTCCTGACTAGTAGCGCTGAGCAGTTCTTC. It is translated as CASSFLTSSAEQFF.

This clone was detected only once. The chain combines TRBV5-1 with TRBJ2-1; 8 positions agree with TRBD2. The J segment lost 5 bases and the V segment lost 1 base, leaving 14 bases of the junction unmatched. The CDR3 has 18 amino acids. Germline CDR1 reads SGHRS; CDR2 reads YFSETQ. The chain's CDR3 is CASSLNTPGAGVNNEQFF. DNA of the CDR3: TGCGCCAGCAGCTTGAACACTCCCGGAGCGGGAGTGAACAATGAGCAGTTCTTC.

V and J are TRBV6-1 and TRBJ1-5; a possible D gene is TRBD1 (6 bases). Trimming shortened V by 6 bases and J by 0 bases, and 12 bases separated the two germline ends. Germline loops: CDR1 MNHNS, CDR2 SASEGT. The CDR3 sequence is 15 residues long. In DNA, the CDR3 is TGTGCCAGCAGGGACAGTCCATTTAGCAATCAGCCCCAGCATTTT. Its protein is CASRDSPFSNQPQHF.

The CDR3: CASNPRGLSPDTQYF. CDR3 coding DNA: TGTGCCAGCAACCCCAGGGGGCTGAGTCCAGATACGCAGTATTTT. The V gene is TRBV6-5, the J gene TRBJ2-3; 8 nucleotides agree with TRBD1. The germline V gene has CDR1 MNHEY and CDR2 SVGAGI. With V trimmed by 7 bases and J by 4 bases, 10 bases remained unmatched. This CDR3 spans 15 amino acids.

This chain links TRBV6-1 with TRBJ1-5; 7 bases map to TRBD1. After removal of 6 bases from V and 3 bases from J, the junction contained 8 bases not matched to a gene. CDR3 length equals 15 residues. Per germline, CDR1 MNHNS and CDR2 SASEGT. CDR3 residues: CASSPSGGYNQPQHF. The CDR3, as DNA: TGTGCCAGCAGCCCCTCAGGGGGATACAATCAGCCCCAGCATTTT.

The genes are TRBV5-5 and TRBJ2-7; D call uncertain. Germline CDR1 reads SGHKS; CDR2 reads YYEKEE (reference sequence). The CDR3 loop spans 16 amino acids. Trimming cost V 2 bases and J 4 bases, with 19 bases left between them. The CDR3 nucleotides read TGTGCCAGCAGCTTAAACCCGGGTCCAATATTATACGAGCAGTACTTC. Translating it yields CASSLNPGPILYEQYF.

This chain links TRBV5-5 with TRBJ2-7, with TRBD2 matching 9 bases. This CDR3 has 15 residues. The V gene end was trimmed by 0 bases and the J gene end by 2 bases; junction bases not matched to a gene: 3. Germline V gene lookup returns CDR1 SGHKS and CDR2 YYEKEE (reference sequence). CDR3 coding DNA: TGTGCCAGCAGCTTGGAGGTAGCGGGAGCCTACGAGCAGTACTTC. Translating gives CASSLEVAGAYEQYF.